This entry lists 3 T cell receptor beta chains sequenced from one sample in a study of cytomegalovirus exposure and HLA in healthy donors. Profiling relied on immunoSEQ multiplex PCR, and the TCRdb table lists in-frame clones only, not all of them. The sample shows some 68,000 clones, 85% to 95% of them seen only once. The sequencing input was PBMCs. The receptors shown here come from a man between 18 and 29 years old in good health and CMV-seropositive.

The chain recombines TRBV4-1 with TRBJ1-4; TRBD1 might be the D (5 bases). Trimming removed 6 bases at V and 3 bases at J, with 14 bases between. The V gene's germline CDR1 is MGHRA and CDR2 YSYEKL. The CDR3 is 15 residues long. In nucleotides, the CDR3 is TGCGCCAGCAGGGCGATCAGGGATTCTAATGAAAAACTGTTTTTT. Translating it yields CASRAIRDSNEKLFF.

The chain is built from TRBV6-4 and TRBJ2-3; D possibly corresponds to TRBD2 (6 bases). This CDR3 has 15 amino acids. The V gene lost 3 bases and the J gene lost 2 bases, with 12 bases spanning the gap. CDR1 is MRHNA, CDR2 SNTAGT, per germline. CDR3 protein: CASSEVAGPTDTQYF. The CDR3, as DNA: TGTGCCAGCAGTGAGGTTGCGGGGCCCACAGATACGCAGTATTTT.

This rearrangement joins TRBV5-6 to TRBJ1-1; 8 bases map to TRBD1. Trimming took 1 base from V and 9 from J; bases not matched to a gene: 11. This CDR3 comprises 15 residues. Germline-derived CDR1 and CDR2 are SGHDT and YYEEEE. CDR3 DNA: TGTGCCAGCAGCTTGCTCCCGGGGACAGGACAAAAAGCTTTCTTT. It codes for CASSLLPGTGQKAFF.